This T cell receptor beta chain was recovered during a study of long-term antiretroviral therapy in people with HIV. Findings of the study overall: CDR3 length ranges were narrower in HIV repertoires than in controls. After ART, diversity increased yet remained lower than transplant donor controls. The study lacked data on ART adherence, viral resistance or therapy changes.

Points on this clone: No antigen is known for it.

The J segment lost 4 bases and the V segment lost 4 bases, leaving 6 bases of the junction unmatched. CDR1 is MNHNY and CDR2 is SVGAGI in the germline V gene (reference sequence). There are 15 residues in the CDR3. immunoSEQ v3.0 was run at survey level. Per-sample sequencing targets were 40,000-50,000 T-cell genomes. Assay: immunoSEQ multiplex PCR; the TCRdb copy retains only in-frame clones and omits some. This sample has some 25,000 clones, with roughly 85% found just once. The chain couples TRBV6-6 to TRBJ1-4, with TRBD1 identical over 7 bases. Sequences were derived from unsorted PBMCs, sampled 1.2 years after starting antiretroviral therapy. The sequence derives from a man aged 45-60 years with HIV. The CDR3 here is CASSSPGQFNEKLFF. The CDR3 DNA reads TGTGCCAGCAGTTCCCCGGGACAGTTTAATGAAAAACTGTTTTTT.